Included here is one T cell receptor (beta chain) sequence, with context. Its antigen is not known. The germline V gene encodes CDR1 SGHDT and CDR2 YYEEEE. This CDR3 region has 13 residues. This sample was included in a study of monozygotic twins with inflammatory bowel disease. Study-wide results and caveats: Against healthy co-twins, IBD patients had lower TCRbeta diversity (measured by inverse Simpson).

TCRdb re-called the 5' RACE reads and shows each CDR3 protein once, DNA omitted. This specimen shows roughly 160,000 distinct CDR3 sequences; the ten leading clones hold around 2.4%. The chain is built from TRBV5-6 and TRBJ2-2. This receptor was taken from a human donor with ulcerative colitis or Crohn's disease, or a healthy co-twin of an affected twin (not recorded which). The sequenced sample was blood. CDR3 loop: CASSLAGIGELFF.